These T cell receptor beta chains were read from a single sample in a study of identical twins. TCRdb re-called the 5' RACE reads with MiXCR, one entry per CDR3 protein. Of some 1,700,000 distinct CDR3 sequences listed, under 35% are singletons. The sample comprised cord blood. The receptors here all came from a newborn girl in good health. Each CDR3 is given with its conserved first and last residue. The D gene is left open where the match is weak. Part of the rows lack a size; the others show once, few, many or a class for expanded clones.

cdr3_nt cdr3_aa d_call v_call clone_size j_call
TGCGCCAGCAGCTTGAGGGGGGTGGTTTGGAGTGGGACTGAAGCTTTCTTT CASSLRGVVWSGTEAFF . TRBV5-1 . TRBJ1-1
TGTGCCAGCAGTTCTTCATGGACTAGCGGACTGAGGGATGAGCAGTACTTC CASSSSWTSGLRDEQYF TRBD2 TRBV11-2 . TRBJ2-7
TGTGCCAGCAGCTCTGGGGCTTTTAGCAATCAGCCCCAGCATTTT CASSSGAFSNQPQHF . TRBV7-9 . TRBJ1-5
TGCAGTGTGGGCAAAGATGGGGATCAGCCCCAGCATTTT CSVGKDGDQPQHF . TRBV20-1 . TRBJ1-5
TGCGCCAGCAGCTTGGCGGCAGGGGAAGCTTTCTTT CASSLAAGEAFF . TRBV5-1 . TRBJ1-1
TGTGCCAGCAGTTTATCGGCCCCATCCAGGCAGTTCTTC CASSLSAPSRQFF . TRBV27 few TRBJ2-1
TGTGCCAGCAGTTACGTGGGACTAGATAATGAGCAGTTCTTC CASSYVGLDNEQFF TRBD2 TRBV6-6 . TRBJ2-1
TGTGCCAGCAGTTTAAAGGCCACAGGGTTCCCTGAAGCTTTCTTT CASSLKATGFPEAFF . TRBV28 . TRBJ1-1
TGTGCCAGCAGCTTAGACAGGGGACGCGGTCGGGCCAAAAACATTCAGTACTTC CASSLDRGRGRAKNIQYF TRBD1 TRBV7-9 few TRBJ2-4
TGTGCCAGCAGCTTGGCCGGCGGAAGATGGGCAGATACGCAGTATTTT CASSLAGGRWADTQYF . TRBV5-4 . TRBJ2-3
TGTGCCAGCAGTTACTCGAAGCGGGGCAATGAGCAGTACTTC CASSYSKRGNEQYF TRBD2 TRBV6-6 . TRBJ2-5
TGTGCCAGCAGTGGCCGGGGACCGACTAGCGGGAGCTTCTACGAGCAGTACTTC CASSGRGPTSGSFYEQYF TRBD2 TRBV2 . TRBJ2-7
TGTGCCAGCAGTGGGGGGACAGGGGGCATCAGTTACGAGCAGTACTTC CASSGGTGGISYEQYF TRBD1 TRBV25-1 . TRBJ2-7
TGTGCCAGCAGCTCGGACCAGCAGTACTTC CASSSDQQYF . TRBV13 . TRBJ2-7
TGCGCCAGCAGCTTTCGGACTAGCGGCTACACAGATACGCAGTATTTT CASSFRTSGYTDTQYF TRBD2 TRBV10-2 few TRBJ2-3
TGCAGTGCTAGGGAACCGGGACGACTGAACACTGAAGCTTTCTTT CSAREPGRLNTEAFF . TRBV20-1 once TRBJ1-1
TGTGCCAGCACCACGAGCTCCTACAATGAGCAGTTCTTC CASTTSSYNEQFF . TRBV27 few TRBJ2-1
TGTGCCAGCAGCTCCCGTTCCCCCGACAGGGAGGTTCGCAATCAGCCCCAGCATTTT CASSSRSPDREVRNQPQHF TRBD1 TRBV12-3/TRBV12-4 . TRBJ1-5
TGCGCCAGCAGCTTGATTCTGGGGGGCACTGAAGCTTTCTTT CASSLILGGTEAFF . TRBV5-1 . TRBJ1-1
TGTGCCAGCAGTTTCCCAGGGTCAGAGACCCAGTACTTC CASSFPGSETQYF . TRBV12-3/TRBV12-4 many TRBJ2-5
TGCGCCAGCAGCCGGTTGGGACTAGCGGGCTACAATGAGCAGTTCTTC CASSRLGLAGYNEQFF TRBD2 TRBV4-1 . TRBJ2-1
TGTGCCAGCAGCTTAGAAAGAGTCGGGGTCTACGAGCAGTACTTC CASSLERVGVYEQYF . TRBV11-2 . TRBJ2-7
TGTGCCAGCAGTGAACAAAACACAGATACGCAGTATTTT CASSEQNTDTQYF . TRBV2 . TRBJ2-3
TGCAGCGAGAAATTACACAGGAGGAATGAGCAGTTCTTC CSEKLHRRNEQFF . TRBV29-1 few TRBJ2-1
TGTGCCAGCAAGTTTTCCGGGTCCTCCCTTGGCGGGCAGTACTTC CASKFSGSSLGGQYF . TRBV3-1 few TRBJ2-5
TGTGCCACCAGTGCGGTTGGCCGACCCGGGACCAACAATGAGCAGTACTTC CATSAVGRPGTNNEQYF . TRBV24-1 . TRBJ2-5
TGCAGCGTCGGGCCCCCGAACACCGGGGAGCTGTTTTTT CSVGPPNTGELFF . TRBV29-1 . TRBJ2-2
TGTGCCAGCAGTTTATACCGTCTAGGGGCCCGACTAGCGGGAGGGCCCCACGAGCAGTACTTC CASSLYRLGARLAGGPHEQYF TRBD2 TRBV28 few TRBJ2-7
TGCGCCAGCAGCCTCAGACTAGCGCCTTGGTACGAGCAGTACTTC CASSLRLAPWYEQYF TRBD2 TRBV5-1 . TRBJ2-7
TGTGCCAGCAGCTTTTCGGGTACTTTTCCCAATGAGCAGTACTTC CASSFSGTFPNEQYF . TRBV7-2 . TRBJ2-7
TGCGCCAGCAGCCGGACAGCGCAAGACACTGAAGCTTTCTTT CASSRTAQDTEAFF . TRBV5-1 . TRBJ1-1
TGTGCCAGCAGCGTAGCAGGCAGCTCCGCAGATACGCAGTATTTT CASSVAGSSADTQYF . TRBV9 once TRBJ2-3
TGTGCCAGCAGTTCCCCGACTAGCGGGAGGTACGAGCAGTACTTC CASSSPTSGRYEQYF TRBD2 TRBV28 many TRBJ2-7
TGTGCCAGCAGTGATACAAGACCGGGACAGGGCGGTTACGAGCAGTACTTC CASSDTRPGQGGYEQYF TRBD1 TRBV25-1 . TRBJ2-7
TGTGCCAGCAGCGAGCTGGACTATGACTACACCTTC CASSELDYDYTF . TRBV5-6 . TRBJ1-2
TGTGCCAGCAGTCGCCAATCGCGGGGGGACTCCTACGAGCAGTACTTC CASSRQSRGDSYEQYF TRBD2 TRBV2 . TRBJ2-7
TGTGCCAGCAGGTCTAGTCTAGCGGACACAGATACGCAGTATTTT CASRSSLADTDTQYF TRBD2 TRBV2 many TRBJ2-3
TGTGCCAGCAGGTCGCAGGGGGCGGGGGTACAAGAGACCCAGTACTTC CASRSQGAGVQETQYF . TRBV7-2 . TRBJ2-5
TGTGCCAGCAGTTTATTGAGGACTAGTGGTGAGACCCAGTACTTC CASSLLRTSGETQYF TRBD2 TRBV12-3/TRBV12-4 many TRBJ2-5
TGTGCCATCAGTGACTGGACTAGCGGGAGAGGGACAGATGCGCAGTATTTT CAISDWTSGRGTDAQYF TRBD2 TRBV10-3 . TRBJ2-3
TGTGCCAGCAGAACGGGCCCCATCCCCAATGAGCAGTACTTC CASRTGPIPNEQYF . TRBV28 . TRBJ2-5
TGTGCCAGCAGTGATCGGATGGGCAGGGCAAATGAGCAGTTCTTC CASSDRMGRANEQFF . TRBV2 . TRBJ2-1
TGTGCCAGCAGTATAGGAAGTGCTTACGAGCAGTACTTC CASSIGSAYEQYF . TRBV27 . TRBJ2-7
TGTGCCAGCTCACCACCGAACAGACAGAACACTGAAGCTTTCTTT CASSPPNRQNTEAFF . TRBV18 . TRBJ1-1
TGTGCCAGCAGTCCGACAGGGAGGGCTGAAGCTTTCTTT CASSPTGRAEAFF TRBD1 TRBV7-2 . TRBJ1-1
TGTGCCAGCAGTTATACTAGCTCCCCCTACAATGAGCAGTTCTTC CASSYTSSPYNEQFF . TRBV6-6 . TRBJ2-1
TGCAGTGCTCTTCAGGAAAACACTGAAGCTTTCTTT CSALQENTEAFF . TRBV20-1 . TRBJ1-1
TGCAGTGCTAGCCCATCAAACGATGAGCAGTTCTTC CSASPSNDEQFF . TRBV20-1 . TRBJ2-1
TGTGCCACCAGTGTGGGGCGGGGTGAAGCTTTCTTT CATSVGRGEAFF . TRBV24-1 . TRBJ1-1
TGTGCCATCAGTGAGGACAGCTCCTATAATTCACCCCTCCACTTT CAISEDSSYNSPLHF . TRBV10-3 . TRBJ1-6
TGTGCCAGCAGCTTATACGGGACAGGGGGCACTGAAGCTTTCTTT CASSLYGTGGTEAFF TRBD1 TRBV11-2 . TRBJ1-1
TGTGCCAGCAGTTATATAGGGGGAGCGAACACTGAAGCTTTCTTT CASSYIGGANTEAFF . TRBV6-5 . TRBJ1-1
TGTGCCAGCAGCCGAGTGATCAATGAGCAGTTCTTC CASSRVINEQFF . TRBV25-1 . TRBJ2-1
TGTGCCAGCAGTTCCCAGGGGACTTCCTACAATGAGCAGTACTTC CASSSQGTSYNEQYF . TRBV12-3/TRBV12-4 few TRBJ2-7